This paragraph covers one T cell receptor beta chain sequence. Its antigen is unidentified. The sample, around 9.9 milliliters of peripheral blood, was drawn from each donor. The record originates from a study of blood T cells in healthy people across ages. Study-level findings and limits: Versus aged donors, long-lived donors had higher diversity and more naive CD4+ cells. Naive T cell percentage strongly correlated with TCR beta diversity. Per million T cells, TCR beta diversity dropped roughly linearly as age increased.

The germline gives CDR1 LGHNA, CDR2 YSLEER. CDR3 size: 16 residues. Trimming removed 0 bases from V and 2 bases from J, with 10 bases in between. Primed by a sample-barcoded 5' primer and a J-beta primer mix, a second PCR proceeded for about 6 to 11 cycles. TCRdb ran MiXCR on the 5' RACE reads and lists one entry per CDR3 protein. The data hold hundreds of thousands of distinct CDR3 sequences, with 52% observed a single time. This sequence was found in a woman of 80 years or more in good health. The V and J genes are TRBV4-3 and TRBJ2-2, with a tentative D call TRBD2 (6 bases). Material: blood. In DNA form, the CDR3 reads TGCGCCAGCAGCCAAGAGCGGGGTCGTAACACCGGGGAGCTGTTTTTT. It translates to CASSQERGRNTGELFF.